These 23 T cell receptor beta chains share one sample of origin, sequenced in a study of cytomegalovirus exposure and HLA in healthy donors. The PCR used 60 Vbeta and 13 Jbeta primers. Only in-frame clones appear in the TCRdb table, and some are missing; sequencing was by immunoSEQ multiplex PCR. The repertoire holds about 210,000 clones, with 75% to 90% as singletons. Sequenced sample: PBMCs. The receptors derive from a boy younger than 10 in good health and CMV-seronegative.

This chain links TRBV5-4 with TRBJ2-5, with 8 nucleotides matching TRBD1. V lost 4 bases to trimming and J lost 2 bases; unmatched junction nucleotides: 10. Germline CDR1 is SGHNT and CDR2 is YYREEE (reference sequence). The CDR3 sequence is 16 residues long. The CDR3 region has the DNA TGTGCCAGCAGCATTGACAGGGGTTCCGGACAAGAGACCCAGTACTTC. This translates into CASSIDRGSGQETQYF.

V is TRBV5-6 and J is TRBJ2-5, with 14 bases that match TRBD2. The J call may not be correct, given that the DNA end is closer to TRBJ2-7. Germline CDR1 is SGHDT and CDR2 is YYEEEE. This CDR3 region has 16 residues. The DNA for the CDR3 is TGTGCCAGCAGCTCTGGGACTAGCGGGAGATTCGACGAGCAGTACTTC. Its protein product is CASSSGTSGRFDEQYF.

The chain has TRBV2 and TRBJ2-2, with TRBD2 identical over 12 bases. The J segment lost 8 bases and the V segment lost 7 bases, leaving 8 bases of the junction unmatched. CDR1 is SNHLY, CDR2 FYNNEI, per germline. There are 15 residues in the CDR3. As DNA, the CDR3 is TGTGCCAGCACTAGCGGGGGGGCCCTAGAAGGGGAGCTGTTTTTT. Protein product: CASTSGGALEGELFF.

This chain joins TRBV28 and TRBJ2-7; no definite D call. Trimming left V 6 bases short and J 5 bases short, with 14 bases between. The CDR3 has 13 residues. Germline loops: CDR1 MDHEN, CDR2 SYDVKM. This chain's CDR3 is CASSPPGRNEQYF. CDR3 DNA: TGTGCCAGCAGCCCCCCGGGTAGGAACGAGCAGTACTTC.

V gene TRBV5-1 combines with J gene TRBJ2-5; 8 bases fit TRBD1. Per germline, CDR1 SGHRS and CDR2 YFSETQ. The CDR3 totals 14 residues. J gave up 3 bases and V 2 bases, and 3 bases lay outside the gene matches. CDR3 in amino acids: CASSFETGEETQYF. CDR3 DNA: TGCGCCAGCAGCTTCGAGACAGGGGAAGAGACCCAGTACTTC.

The V call is TRBV19, the J call TRBJ1-1, with D unclear. This CDR3 is 12 amino acids long. V lost 11 bases, J lost 9 bases, and 19 bases lay in between. Germline CDR1 is LNHDA and CDR2 is SQIVND (reference sequence). The CDR3 region has the DNA TGTGCCTCCGGGAGGGCAGTCGCTCAAGCTTTCTTT. This sequence encodes CASGRAVAQAFF.

The genes are TRBV19 and TRBJ1-6, with a tentative D call TRBD1 (6 bases). CDR1 and CDR2 (germline): LNHDA, SQIVND (reference sequence). The length of the CDR3 is 15 residues. V was trimmed by 3 bases and J by 10 bases, leaving 16 bases between them. In nucleotides, the CDR3 is TGTGCCAGTAGTATTAGCACAGGGACCGGGTCACCCCTCCACTTT. Translation: CASSISTGTGSPLHF.

This sequence joins TRBV5-1 and TRBJ2-5, with 8 nucleotides matching TRBD1. The closer fit of TRBJ2-7 to the DNA end suggests the J call may be wrong. From germline, CDR1 is SGHRS and CDR2 YFSETQ. CDR3 length: 18 amino acids. CDR3 residues: CASSFGQGPSLRSYEQYF. The CDR3 DNA sequence: TGCGCCAGCAGCTTTGGACAGGGTCCATCTTTGCGGTCCTACGAGCAGTACTTC.

The rearrangement links TRBV5-1 to TRBJ2-5; 8 nucleotides match TRBD1. This CDR3 spans 14 amino acids. Losses at the gene ends were 4 bases for V and 4 bases for J; bases not matched to a gene: 6. In germline, CDR1 is SGHRS, CDR2 YFSETQ. DNA of the CDR3: TGCGCCAGCAGCAATGGACAGGGTGCAGAGACCCAGTACTTC. Translated, it gives CASSNGQGAETQYF.

This chain links TRBV2 with TRBJ1-1, with 8 bases fitting TRBD1. Per the germline V gene, CDR1 is SNHLY and CDR2 is FYNNEI. The V and J ends lost 11 bases and 10 bases, in that order; junction bases with no gene match: 21. This CDR3 has 15 amino acids. CDR3 loop: CASRGRGPPAGVAFF. CDR3 DNA: TGTGCCTCCAGGGGGCGAGGGCCGCCCGCTGGGGTAGCTTTCTTT.

The V call is TRBV20-1, the J call TRBJ2-3, with D uncertain. Trimming cost V 2 bases and J 5 bases, with 5 bases left between them. The CDR3 is 11 residues long. Germline values: CDR1 DFQATT, CDR2 SNEGSKA (reference sequence). As DNA, the CDR3 is TGCAGTGCTAGACCCAAAGATACGCAGTATTTT. Translation gives CSARPKDTQYF.

The chain combines TRBV27 with TRBJ2-7, with 7 bases identical to TRBD1. With V trimmed by 5 bases and J by 0 bases, 7 bases remained unmatched. Germline V lookup: CDR1 MNHEY, CDR2 SMNVEV (reference sequence). This CDR3 is 15 amino acids long. CDR3 bases: TGTGCCAGCAGTCCCCCGGGACAGAACTCCTACGAGCAGTACTTC. As protein: CASSPPGQNSYEQYF.

V gene TRBV21-1 combines with J gene TRBJ2-7; the table gives TRBD1 as D, unverified against the DNA. TRBV21-1 is designated a pseudogene. This CDR3 contains 19 residues. The CDR3 nucleotides read TGTGCCAGCAGCCCAGGGGGCAGGGGGCGCGGGAGTACGTCCTACGAGCAGTACTTC. This gives the protein CASSPGGRGRGSTSYEQYF.

The chain combines TRBV28 with TRBJ2-1, with 10 positions matching TRBD2. The germline gives CDR1 MDHEN, CDR2 SYDVKM. The CDR3 is made up of 16 amino acids. V shed 3 bases, J shed 5 bases, and the junction held 7 bases outside the gene matches. Here the CDR3 DNA reads TGTGCCAGCAGTTTCGGTGAGCGGGAGGGCCACAATGAGCAGTTCTTC. Translation gives CASSFGEREGHNEQFF.

As to this clone: At one end, the junction sequence differs from germline, possibly due to a read error. The CDR3 DNA follows: TGTTCCAGCGGTCTTAGGGAGACTGAAGCTTTCTTT. It translates to CSSGLRETEAFF. This sequence joins TRBV7-9 and TRBJ1-1; D is unresolved. The CDR3 loop spans 12 amino acids. Germline CDR1 reads SEHNR; CDR2 reads FQNEAQ (reference sequence).

The V gene is TRBV7-3, the J gene TRBJ1-1, with D uncertain. Germline CDR1 is SGHTA and CDR2 is FQGTGA. V lost 2 bases and J 5 bases, leaving 12 bases between the germline ends. CDR3 length: 14 amino acids. CDR3 loop: CASSLEGTGTEAFF. In DNA form, the CDR3 reads TGTGCCAGCAGCTTAGAAGGAACGGGGACTGAAGCTTTCTTT.

The chain joins TRBV6-1 to TRBJ2-5, with D perhaps matching TRBD1 (6 bases). The CDR3 runs 12 residues. Germline V CDR1 and CDR2: MNHNS, SASEGT. Trimming took 7 bases from V and 5 from J, leaving 11 bases between them. The CDR3 spells CASNRARETQYF. The DNA of the CDR3 is TGTGCCAGCAACAGGGCCCGCGAGACCCAGTACTTC.

The rearrangement uses TRBV28 and TRBJ1-2; 9 bases agree with TRBD1. This CDR3 comprises 19 residues. Per germline, CDR1 MDHEN and CDR2 SYDVKM. Trimming at V came to 5 bases and at J to 1 base, leaving 17 bases not matched to a gene. The CDR3 nucleotides read TGTGCCAGCAGTCACCCCAAATGGAGGGACAGGGCGCTTAACTATGGCTACACCTTC. Translating gives CASSHPKWRDRALNYGYTF.

The rearrangement uses TRBV6-4 and TRBJ2-1; 9 bases agree with TRBD2. The germline V gene encodes CDR1 MRHNA and CDR2 SNTAGT. The CDR3 is 16 amino acids. After removal of 3 bases from V and 8 bases from J, the junction contained 11 bases not matched to a gene. CDR3 nucleotide sequence: TGTGCCAGCAGTGAGATCGCGGGGGGGCCGGGGGATGAGCAGTTCTTC. It encodes CASSEIAGGPGDEQFF.

The CDR3 here is CATSYSGNTDTQYF. The DNA for the CDR3 is TGTGCCACCAGCTATAGCGGTAACACAGATACGCAGTATTTT. The chain has TRBV15 and TRBJ2-3; a possible D gene is TRBD2 (6 bases). The CDR3 runs to 14 residues. V gave up 5 bases and J gave up 2 bases, with 11 bases separating them. Germline CDR1 and CDR2: LNHNV and YYDKDF (reference sequence).

The sample holds one count of this clone. The genes are TRBV28 and TRBJ1-2, with D hard to call. Trimming left V 1 base short and J 8 bases short, with 11 bases between. In germline, CDR1 is MDHEN, CDR2 SYDVKM. The CDR3 consists of 13 residues. CDR3 residues: CASSLLGPGGYTF. The CDR3 nucleotides are TGTGCCAGCAGTTTATTAGGCCCGGGGGGCTACACCTTC.

The genes are TRBV6-1 and TRBJ1-2; the match to TRBD1 covers 9 bases. The CDR3 totals 13 residues. Germline loops: CDR1 MNHNS, CDR2 SASEGT. V shed 6 bases, J shed 8 bases, and the junction held 7 bases outside the gene matches. CDR3 region: CASRQTGGFGYTF. The CDR3 DNA is TGTGCCAGCAGACAAACAGGGGGCTTCGGCTACACCTTC.

This chain links TRBV30 with TRBJ1-5; D unresolved. With 1 base removed from V and 4 bases from J, the gap between germline ends came to 8 bases. The CDR3 spans 13 residues. Germline loops: CDR1 GTSNPN, CDR2 SVGIG (reference sequence). CDR3 region: CAWSELWNQPQHF. In nucleotides, the CDR3 is TGTGCCTGGAGTGAACTATGGAATCAGCCCCAGCATTTT. Using reference TRBV30 and TRBJ1-5 for the parts outside the CDR3, the full variable domain is SQTIHQWPATLVQPVGSPLSLECTVEGTSNPNLYWYRQAAGRGLQLLFYSVGIGQISSEVPQNLSASRPQDRQFILSSKKLLLSDSGFYLCAWSELWNQPQHFGDGTRLSIL.